This T cell receptor (beta chain) was recorded in a study of identical twins. This clonotype came up a few times. This CDR3 spans 15 amino acids. CDR1 is LNHNV and CDR2 is YYDKDF in the germline V gene (reference sequence). J gave up 8 bases and V 3 bases, and 8 bases lay outside the gene matches. Via MiXCR, TCRdb re-called the 5' RACE reads, giving one row per CDR3 protein. The sample contains about 240,000 distinct CDR3 sequences, approximately 7.3% of which appear only once. The same data also contributed to another study, on yellow fever vaccine responses in identical twins.

The chain combines TRBV15 with TRBJ1-4; TRBD1 aligns across 8 bases. The sample taken for sequencing was CD8+ T cells sorted from blood. The sequence came from a woman aged 18 to 35 in good health. The CDR3 nucleotides are TGTGCCACCAGCAGTGACAGGGGAGGGAACGAAAAACTGTTTTTT. Protein sequence: CATSSDRGGNEKLFF.